This TCR beta chain is drawn from a study of blood T cell repertoires in COVID-19. About the study: From the United States, Italy and Spain came samples of acute and convalescent COVID-19. Sources were T cells, B-cell-depleted T cells, or PBMCs; the material itself was cDNA or gDNA.

Study processing details: Using reference gene primer amplification, nucleated cell counts were estimated. Profiled with immunoSEQ multiplex PCR; TCRdb holds only in-frame clones, not every one. The DNA gave D and trimming, while V, J and clone size come from that table. The sample consists of roughly 200,000 clones, approximately 87% of them appearing once. Source material: peripheral blood. This TCR came from a person aged 70 to 79 with COVID-19, enrolled during active disease.

The CDR3 DNA follows: TGTGCCAGCAGCAAACGGCGGCAGGGTGGCAAAAACATTCAGTACTTC. As protein: CASSKRRQGGKNIQYF. The chain couples TRBV21-1 to TRBJ2-4; TRBD1, the table's D call, was not compared with the DNA. TRBV21-1 is termed a pseudogene. The CDR3 has 16 residues.